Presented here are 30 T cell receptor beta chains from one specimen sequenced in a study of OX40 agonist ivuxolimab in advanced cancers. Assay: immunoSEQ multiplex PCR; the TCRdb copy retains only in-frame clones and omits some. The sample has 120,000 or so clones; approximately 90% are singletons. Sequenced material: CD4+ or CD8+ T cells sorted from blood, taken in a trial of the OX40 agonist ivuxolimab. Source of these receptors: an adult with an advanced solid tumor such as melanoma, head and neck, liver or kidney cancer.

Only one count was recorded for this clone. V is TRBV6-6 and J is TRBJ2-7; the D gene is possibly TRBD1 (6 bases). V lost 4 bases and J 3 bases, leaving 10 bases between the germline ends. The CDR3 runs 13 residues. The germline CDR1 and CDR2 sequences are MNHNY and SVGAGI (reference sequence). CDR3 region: CASSSGQLYEQYF. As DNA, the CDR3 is TGTGCCAGCAGTTCAGGACAGCTCTACGAGCAGTACTTC.

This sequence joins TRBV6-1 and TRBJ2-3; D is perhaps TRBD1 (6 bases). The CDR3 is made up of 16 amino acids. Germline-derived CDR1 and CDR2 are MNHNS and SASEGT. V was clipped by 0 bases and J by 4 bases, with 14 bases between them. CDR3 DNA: TGTGCCAGCAGTGAAGCTTTACAGGGTGGAGCAGATACGCAGTATTTT. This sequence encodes CASSEALQGGADTQYF.

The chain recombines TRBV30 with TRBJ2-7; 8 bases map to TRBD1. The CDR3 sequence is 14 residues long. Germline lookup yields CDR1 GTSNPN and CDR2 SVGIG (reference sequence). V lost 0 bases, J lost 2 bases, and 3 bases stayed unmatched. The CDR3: CAWSVLDRAYEQYF. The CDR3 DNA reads TGTGCCTGGAGTGTGTTGGACAGGGCCTACGAGCAGTACTTC.

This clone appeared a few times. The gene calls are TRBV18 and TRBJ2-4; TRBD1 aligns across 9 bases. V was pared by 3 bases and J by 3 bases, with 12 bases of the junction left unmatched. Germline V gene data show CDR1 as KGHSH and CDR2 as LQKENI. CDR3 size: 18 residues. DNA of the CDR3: TGTGCCAGCTCACCCCCCCGGACAGGGGAGATTGGCAAAAACATTCAGTACTTC. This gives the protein CASSPPRTGEIGKNIQYF.

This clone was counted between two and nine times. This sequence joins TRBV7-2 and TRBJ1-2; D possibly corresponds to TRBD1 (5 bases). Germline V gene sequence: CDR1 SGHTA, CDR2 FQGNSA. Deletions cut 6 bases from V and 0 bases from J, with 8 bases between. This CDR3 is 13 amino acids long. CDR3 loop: CASRTGPNYGYTF. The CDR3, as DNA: TGTGCCAGCAGAACGGGACCTAACTATGGCTACACCTTC.

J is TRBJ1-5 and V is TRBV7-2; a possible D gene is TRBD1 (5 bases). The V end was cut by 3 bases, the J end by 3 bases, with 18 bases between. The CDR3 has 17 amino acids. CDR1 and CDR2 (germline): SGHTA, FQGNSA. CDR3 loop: CASSLNGVGTSNQPQHF. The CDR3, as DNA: TGTGCCAGCAGCTTGAACGGGGTCGGGACGTCCAATCAGCCCCAGCATTTT.

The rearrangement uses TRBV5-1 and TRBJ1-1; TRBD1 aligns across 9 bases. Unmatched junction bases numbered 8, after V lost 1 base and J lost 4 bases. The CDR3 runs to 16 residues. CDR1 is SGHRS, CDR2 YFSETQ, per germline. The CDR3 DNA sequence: TGCGCCAGCAGCTTGACCGGGACAGGGACCTCCACTGAAGCTTTCTTT. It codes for CASSLTGTGTSTEAFF. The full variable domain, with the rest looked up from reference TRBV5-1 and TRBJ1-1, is KAGVTQTPRYLIKTRGQQVTLSCSPISGHRSVSWYQQTPGQGLQFLFEYFSETQRNKGNFPGRFSGRQFSNSRSEMNVSTLELGDSALYLCASSLTGTGTSTEAFFGQGTRLTVV.

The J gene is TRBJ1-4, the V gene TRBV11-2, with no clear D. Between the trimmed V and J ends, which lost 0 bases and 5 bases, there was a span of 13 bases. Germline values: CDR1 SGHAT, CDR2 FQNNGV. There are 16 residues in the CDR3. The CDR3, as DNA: TGTGCCAGCAGCTTAGAACGGGGTGTCGTAAATGAAAAACTGTTTTTT. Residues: CASSLERGVVNEKLFF.

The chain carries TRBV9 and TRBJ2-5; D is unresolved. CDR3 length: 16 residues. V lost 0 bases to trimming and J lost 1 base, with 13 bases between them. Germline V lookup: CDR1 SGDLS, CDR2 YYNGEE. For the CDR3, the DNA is TGTGCCAGCAGCGTAGGCGGCTCACGACCCCAAGAGACCCAGTACTTC. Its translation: CASSVGGSRPQETQYF.

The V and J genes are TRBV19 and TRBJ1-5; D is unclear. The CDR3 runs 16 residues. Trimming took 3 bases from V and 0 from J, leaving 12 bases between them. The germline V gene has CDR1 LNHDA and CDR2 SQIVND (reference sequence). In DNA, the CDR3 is TGTGCCAGTAGTATCCGACGGGAACATAGCAATCAGCCCCAGCATTTT. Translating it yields CASSIRREHSNQPQHF.

The CDR3 sequence is CASSEYGREETQYF. The DNA for the CDR3 is TGTGCCAGCAGTGAATATGGTAGGGAAGAGACCCAGTACTTC. The chain carries TRBV25-1 and TRBJ2-5; D is ambiguous. CDR3 size: 14 residues. The germline V gene encodes CDR1 MGHDK and CDR2 SYGVNS. The V end was cut by 0 bases, the J end by 3 bases, with 8 bases between.

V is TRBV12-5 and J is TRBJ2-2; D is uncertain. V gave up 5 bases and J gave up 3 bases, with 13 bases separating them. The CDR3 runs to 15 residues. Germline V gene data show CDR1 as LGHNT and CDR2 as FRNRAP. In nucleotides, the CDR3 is TGTGCTAGTGGTCCCCCTGGCCGGGACACCGGGGAGCTGTTTTTT. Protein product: CASGPPGRDTGELFF. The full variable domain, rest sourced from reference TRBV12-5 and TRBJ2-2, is DARVTQTPRHKVTEMGQEVTMRCQPILGHNTVFWYRQTMMQGLELLAYFRNRAPLDDSGMPKDRFSAEMPDATLATLKIQPSEPRDSAVYFCASGPPGRDTGELFFGEGSRLTVL.

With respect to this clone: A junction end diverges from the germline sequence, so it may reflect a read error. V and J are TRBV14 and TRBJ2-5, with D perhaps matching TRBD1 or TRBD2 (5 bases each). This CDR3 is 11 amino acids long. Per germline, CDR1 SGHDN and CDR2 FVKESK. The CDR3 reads CASSQFGTEYF. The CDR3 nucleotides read TGTGCCAGCAGCCAATTCGGGACCGAGTACTTC. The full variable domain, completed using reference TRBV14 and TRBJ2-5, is EAGVTQFPSHSVIEKGQTVTLRCDPISGHDNLYWYRRVMGKEIKFLLHFVKESKQDESGMPNNRFLAERTGGTYSTLKVQPAELEDSGVYFCASSQFGTEYFGPGTRLLVL.

This chain's CDR3 is CASSQGLGGEKLFF. CDR3 bases: TGTGCCAGCAGCCAAGGACTGGGAGGGGAAAAACTGTTTTTT. The V and J genes are TRBV7-2 and TRBJ1-4; the D is unclear. The ends were cut back, 5 bases at V and 8 bases at J, with 15 bases in the middle. Germline CDR1 reads SGHTA; CDR2 reads FQGNSA. The CDR3 is 14 residues long.

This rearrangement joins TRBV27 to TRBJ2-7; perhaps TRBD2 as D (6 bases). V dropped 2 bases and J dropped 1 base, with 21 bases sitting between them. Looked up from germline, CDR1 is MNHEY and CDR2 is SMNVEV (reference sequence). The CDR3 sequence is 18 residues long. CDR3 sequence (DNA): TGTGCCAGCAGTTTAATCGGGGGAGGCCTGCGTGGGTCCTACGAGCAGTACTTC. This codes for CASSLIGGGLRGSYEQYF.

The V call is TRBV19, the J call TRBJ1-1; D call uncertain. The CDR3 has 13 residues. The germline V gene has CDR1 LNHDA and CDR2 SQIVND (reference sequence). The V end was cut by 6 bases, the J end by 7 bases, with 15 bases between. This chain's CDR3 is CASSMGYGSEAFF. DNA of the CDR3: TGTGCCAGTAGCATGGGGTATGGAAGTGAAGCTTTCTTT.

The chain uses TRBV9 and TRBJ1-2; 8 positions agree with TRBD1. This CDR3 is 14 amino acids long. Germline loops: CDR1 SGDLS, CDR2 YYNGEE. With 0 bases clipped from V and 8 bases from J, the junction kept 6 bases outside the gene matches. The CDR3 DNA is TGTGCCAGCAGCGTAGTTGTGACAGGGGACGGCTACACCTTC. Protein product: CASSVVVTGDGYTF.

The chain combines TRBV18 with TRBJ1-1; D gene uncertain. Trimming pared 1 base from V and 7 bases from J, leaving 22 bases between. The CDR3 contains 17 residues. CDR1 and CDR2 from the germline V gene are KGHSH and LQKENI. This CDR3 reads CASSPRTFRGINDEAFF. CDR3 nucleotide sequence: TGTGCCAGCTCACCACGAACTTTTAGAGGGATTAATGATGAAGCTTTCTTT.

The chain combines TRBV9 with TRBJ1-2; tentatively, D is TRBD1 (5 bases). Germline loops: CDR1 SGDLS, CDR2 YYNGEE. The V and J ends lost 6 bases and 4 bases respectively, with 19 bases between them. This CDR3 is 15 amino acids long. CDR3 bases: TGTGCCAGCACCCCGGGGCGGCAGTTAATCTATGGCTACACCTTC. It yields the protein CASTPGRQLIYGYTF.

The CDR3 here is CASSLVFQNEQFF. DNA for the CDR3: TGTGCCAGCAGCTTAGTTTTTCAGAATGAGCAGTTCTTC. The chain employs TRBV7-2 and TRBJ2-1; no clear D gene. Deletions cut 1 base from V and 7 bases from J, with 8 bases between. Germline CDR1 is SGHTA and CDR2 is FQGNSA. The CDR3 runs 13 residues.

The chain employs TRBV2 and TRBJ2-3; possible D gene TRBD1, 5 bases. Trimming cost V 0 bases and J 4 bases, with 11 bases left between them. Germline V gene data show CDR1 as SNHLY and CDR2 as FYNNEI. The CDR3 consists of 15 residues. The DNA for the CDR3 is TGTGCCAGCAGTGAAGCTTCCAGGGTGGCAGATACGCAGTATTTT. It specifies CASSEASRVADTQYF.

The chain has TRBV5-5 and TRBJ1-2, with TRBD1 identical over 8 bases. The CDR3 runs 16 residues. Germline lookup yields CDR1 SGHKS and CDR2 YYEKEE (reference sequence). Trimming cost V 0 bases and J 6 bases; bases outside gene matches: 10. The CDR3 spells CASSLDRVGQANGYTF. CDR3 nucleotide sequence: TGTGCCAGCAGCTTGGACCGGGTGGGACAGGCTAATGGCTACACCTTC.

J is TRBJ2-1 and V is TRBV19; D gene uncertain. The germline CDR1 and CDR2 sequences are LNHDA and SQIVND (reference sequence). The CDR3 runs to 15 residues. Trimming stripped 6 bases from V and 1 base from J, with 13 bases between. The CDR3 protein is CASRTSSNSYNEQFF. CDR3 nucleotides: TGTGCCAGTAGGACATCTTCTAATTCCTACAATGAGCAGTTCTTC.

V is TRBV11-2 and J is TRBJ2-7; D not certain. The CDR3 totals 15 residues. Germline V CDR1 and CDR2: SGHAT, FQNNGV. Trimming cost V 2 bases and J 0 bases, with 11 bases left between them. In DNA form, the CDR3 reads TGTGCCAGCAGCTTAAAACAACCAAGCTCCTACGAGCAGTACTTC. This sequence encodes CASSLKQPSSYEQYF.

Here the CDR3 DNA reads TGCGCCAGCAGCCCCTTACAGGGAGGGCAGCCCCAGCATTTT. Protein sequence: CASSPLQGGQPQHF. The chain recombines TRBV5-1 with TRBJ1-5; tentative D call: TRBD1 (6 bases). The V gene's germline CDR1 is SGHRS and CDR2 YFSETQ. The CDR3 sequence is 14 residues long. V was pared by 4 bases and J by 7 bases, with 15 bases between.

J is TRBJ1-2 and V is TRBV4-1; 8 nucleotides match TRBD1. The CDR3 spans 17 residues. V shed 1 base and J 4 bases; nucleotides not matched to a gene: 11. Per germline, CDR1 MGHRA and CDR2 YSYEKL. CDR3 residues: CASSQVAGQGVFYGYTF. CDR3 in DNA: TGCGCCAGCAGCCAAGTTGCAGGACAGGGAGTCTTCTATGGCTACACCTTC.

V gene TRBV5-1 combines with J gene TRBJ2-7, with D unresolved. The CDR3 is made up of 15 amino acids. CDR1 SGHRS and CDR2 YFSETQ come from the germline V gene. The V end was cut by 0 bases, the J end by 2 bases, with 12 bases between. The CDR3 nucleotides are TGCGCCAGCAGCTTGGAGTCAGGTTCAGCCTACGAGCAGTACTTC. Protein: CASSLESGSAYEQYF.

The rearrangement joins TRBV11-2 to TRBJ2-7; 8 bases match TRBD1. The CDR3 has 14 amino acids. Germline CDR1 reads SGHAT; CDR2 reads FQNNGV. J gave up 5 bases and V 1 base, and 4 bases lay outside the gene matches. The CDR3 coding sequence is TGTGCCAGCAGCTTAGCGACAGGGGAGGACGAGCAGTACTTC. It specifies CASSLATGEDEQYF.

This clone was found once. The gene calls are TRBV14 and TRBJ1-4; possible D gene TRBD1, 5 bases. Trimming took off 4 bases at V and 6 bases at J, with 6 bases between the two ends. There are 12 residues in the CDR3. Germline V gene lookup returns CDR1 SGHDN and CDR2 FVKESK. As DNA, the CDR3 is TGTGCCAGCAGCCTCAGGGATGAAAAACTGTTTTTT. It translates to CASSLRDEKLFF.

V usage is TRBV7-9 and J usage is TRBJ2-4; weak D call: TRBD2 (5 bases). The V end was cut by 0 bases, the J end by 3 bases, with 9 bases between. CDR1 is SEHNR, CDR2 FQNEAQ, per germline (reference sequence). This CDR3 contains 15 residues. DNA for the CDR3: TGTGCCAGCAGCTTAGCTTCGGGGAACAAAAACATTCAGTACTTC. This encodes CASSLASGNKNIQYF.